The entry below describes one T cell receptor beta chain. Antigen unknown. Each of the donors was a healthy adult who was HIV-negative and had not had a recent acute infection or vaccination. Every donor was a Caucasian adult from Nashville, Tennessee. The CD4+ fraction was divided into a CD45RA+ naive subset and a CD45RA-negative memory subset. This sample stems from a study of shared clonotypes between healthy human individuals. Broader study findings: Relative to memory subsets, naive subsets generally showed larger estimated richness.

V lost 0 bases to trimming and J lost 6 bases, with 15 bases between them. The CDR3 length is 15 residues. The germline CDR1 and CDR2 sequences are MNHEY and SVGAGI. Assay: immunoSEQ multiplex PCR; the TCRdb copy retains only in-frame clones and omits some. The top ten hold around 0.06% of the sample, which has about 600,000 clones, approximately 97% seen once. The source material was naive CD4+ T cells sorted from blood. The subset denotes: CD45RA+ positively selected. The sequence was collected from a woman aged 30 to 39 in good health. V and J are TRBV6-5 and TRBJ2-7, with D perhaps TRBD2 (6 bases). This chain's CDR3 is CASSYSIRRDIEQYF. CDR3 bases: TGTGCCAGCAGTTACTCGATCCGGCGGGATATCGAGCAGTACTTC.